This T cell receptor beta chain is from a study of shared clonotypes between healthy human individuals. There are 19 residues in the CDR3. Germline V gene lookup returns CDR1 SGHAT and CDR2 FQNNGV. Trimming removed 4 bases from V and 4 bases from J; junction bases left unmatched: 16. At the deep level, the assay was run. It was across several immunoSEQ plates that each subset's genomic DNA was evenly split. Unsorted PBMC DNA sequencing spanned ten immunoSEQ deep assay plates. Authors' analysis steps: Because ImmunoSEQ provided only junction sequences with no quality scores, the filtering differed. Some clones are missing from TCRdb's copy, which holds only in-frame ones; the method was immunoSEQ multiplex PCR. V and J calls and clone size follow that table, whereas D and trimming were derived from the DNA. The sample consists of under 600,000 clones, 75% to 80% of them appearing once.

The clonotype comes from a woman aged 40 to 50 in good health. Some clones in this sample may be carry-over from other donors' samples. The sequenced sample was PBMCs. This rearrangement joins TRBV11-2 to TRBJ2-2, with 9 bases lining up with TRBD1. The CDR3 sequence is CASSYKTHRDRERTGELFF. Here the CDR3 DNA reads TGTGCCAGCAGCTACAAAACGCACCGGGACAGGGAGCGCACCGGGGAGCTGTTTTTT. The full variable domain, its missing parts supplied by reference TRBV11-2 and TRBJ2-2, is EAGVAQSPRYKIIEKRQSVAFWCNPISGHATLYWYQQILGQGPKLLIQFQNNGVVDDSQLPKDRFSAERLKGVDSTLKIQPAKLEDSAVYLCASSYKTHRDRERTGELFFGEGSRLTVL.